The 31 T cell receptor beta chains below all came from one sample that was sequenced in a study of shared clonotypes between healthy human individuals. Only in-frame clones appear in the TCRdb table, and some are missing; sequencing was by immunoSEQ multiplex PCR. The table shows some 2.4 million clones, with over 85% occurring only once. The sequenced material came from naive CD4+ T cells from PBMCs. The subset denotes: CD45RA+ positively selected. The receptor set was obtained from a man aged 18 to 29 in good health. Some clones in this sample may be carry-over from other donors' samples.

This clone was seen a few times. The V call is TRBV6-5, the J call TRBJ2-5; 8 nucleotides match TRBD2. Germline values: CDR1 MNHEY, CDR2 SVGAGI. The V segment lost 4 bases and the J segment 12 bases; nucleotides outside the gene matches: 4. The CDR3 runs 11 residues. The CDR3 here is CASSSGGRKYF. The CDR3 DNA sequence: TGTGCCAGCAGTTCGGGGGGGCGAAAGTACTTC.

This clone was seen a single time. In DNA, the CDR3 is TGTGCCAGCAGTTTGCGACAGGGATCGAACACTGAAGCTTTCTTT. Amino acids: CASSLRQGSNTEAFF. This chain connects TRBV28 to TRBJ1-1; TRBD1 aligns across 7 bases. Germline-derived CDR1 and CDR2 are MDHEN and SYDVKM. V dropped 3 bases and J dropped 1; count of bases not matched to a gene: 5. The CDR3 loop spans 15 amino acids.

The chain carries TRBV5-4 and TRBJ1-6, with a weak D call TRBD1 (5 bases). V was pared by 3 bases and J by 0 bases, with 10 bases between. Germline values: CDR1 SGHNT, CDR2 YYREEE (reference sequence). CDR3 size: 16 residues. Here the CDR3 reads CASSSGGSSYNSPLHF. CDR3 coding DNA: TGTGCCAGCAGCTCGGGGGGGAGCTCCTATAATTCACCCCTCCACTTT.

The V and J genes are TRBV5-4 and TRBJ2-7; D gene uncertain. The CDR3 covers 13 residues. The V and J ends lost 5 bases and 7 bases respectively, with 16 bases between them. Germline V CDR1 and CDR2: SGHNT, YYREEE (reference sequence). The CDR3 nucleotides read TGTGCCAGCAGTCAGGACGGCACGAGGGAGCAGTACTTC. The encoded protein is CASSQDGTREQYF.

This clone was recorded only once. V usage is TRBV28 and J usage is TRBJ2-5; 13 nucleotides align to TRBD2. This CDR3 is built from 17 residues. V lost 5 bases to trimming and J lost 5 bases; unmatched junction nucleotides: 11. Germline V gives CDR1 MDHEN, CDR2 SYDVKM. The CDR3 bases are TGTGCCAGCAGTGACGGGACTAGCGGGGAGTGGGGGGAGACCCAGTACTTC. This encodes CASSDGTSGEWGETQYF.

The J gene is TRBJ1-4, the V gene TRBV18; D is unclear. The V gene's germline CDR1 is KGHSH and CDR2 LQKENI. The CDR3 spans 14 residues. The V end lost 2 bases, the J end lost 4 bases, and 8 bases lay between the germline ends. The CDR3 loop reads CASSPWQLNEKLFF. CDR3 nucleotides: TGTGCCAGCTCACCATGGCAACTTAATGAAAAACTGTTTTTT.

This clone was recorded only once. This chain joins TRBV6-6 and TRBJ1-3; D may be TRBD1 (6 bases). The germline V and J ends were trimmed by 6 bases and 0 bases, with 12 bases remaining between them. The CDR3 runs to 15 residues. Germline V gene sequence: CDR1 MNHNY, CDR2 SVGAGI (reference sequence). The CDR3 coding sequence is TGTGCCAGCAGACTCGGACAGATCTCTGGAAACACCATATATTTT. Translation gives CASRLGQISGNTIYF.

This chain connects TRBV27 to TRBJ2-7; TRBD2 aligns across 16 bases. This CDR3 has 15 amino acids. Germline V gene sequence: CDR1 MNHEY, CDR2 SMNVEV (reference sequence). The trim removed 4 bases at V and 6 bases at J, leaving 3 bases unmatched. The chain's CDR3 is CASSWGLAGGSEQYF. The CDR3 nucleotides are TGTGCCAGCAGTTGGGGACTAGCGGGAGGGTCCGAGCAGTACTTC.

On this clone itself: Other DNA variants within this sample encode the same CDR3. The CDR3 sequence: CASNTGTEAFF. DNA of the CDR3: TGTGCCAGCAACACCGGCACTGAAGCTTTCTTT. The chain employs TRBV28 and TRBJ1-1; no firm D call. The V end lost 7 bases, the J end lost 4 bases, and 7 bases lay between the germline ends. Germline CDR1 reads MDHEN; CDR2 reads SYDVKM. The CDR3 has 11 residues.

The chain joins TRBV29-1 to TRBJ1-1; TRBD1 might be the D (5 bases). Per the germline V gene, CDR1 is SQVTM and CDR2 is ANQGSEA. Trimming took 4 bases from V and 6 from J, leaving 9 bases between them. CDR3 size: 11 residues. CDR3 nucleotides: TGCAGCGTTGGGAGGGGAGCTGAAGCTTTCTTT. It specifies CSVGRGAEAFF.

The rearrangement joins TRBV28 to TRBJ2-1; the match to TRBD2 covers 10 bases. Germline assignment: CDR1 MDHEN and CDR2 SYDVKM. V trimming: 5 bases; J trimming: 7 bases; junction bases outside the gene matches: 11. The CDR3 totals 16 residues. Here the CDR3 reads CASSPTLAGPVNEQFF. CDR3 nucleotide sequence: TGTGCCAGCAGTCCCACACTAGCGGGACCTGTAAATGAGCAGTTCTTC. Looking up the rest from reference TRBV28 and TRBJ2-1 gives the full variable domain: DVKVTQSSRYLVKRTGEKVFLECVQDMDHENMFWYRQDPGLGLRLIYFSYDVKMKEKGDIPEGYSVSREKKERFSLILESASTNQTSMYLCASSPTLAGPVNEQFFGPGTRLTVL.

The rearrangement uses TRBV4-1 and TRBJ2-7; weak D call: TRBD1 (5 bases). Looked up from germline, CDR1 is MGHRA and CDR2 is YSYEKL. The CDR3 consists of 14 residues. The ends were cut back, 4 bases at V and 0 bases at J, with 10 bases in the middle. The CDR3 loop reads CASSPETVSYEQYF. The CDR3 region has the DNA TGCGCCAGCAGCCCGGAGACAGTCTCCTACGAGCAGTACTTC.

CDR3 in DNA: TGTGCCAGCAGTCTCCCCCCAGGACAGGGATTCGTCGAGCAGTTCTTC. Translation: CASSLPPGQGFVEQFF. This chain connects TRBV28 to TRBJ2-1; 8 bases line up with TRBD1. This CDR3 has 16 amino acids. Per germline, CDR1 MDHEN and CDR2 SYDVKM. V lost 5 bases and J lost 10; bases outside the gene matches: 16.

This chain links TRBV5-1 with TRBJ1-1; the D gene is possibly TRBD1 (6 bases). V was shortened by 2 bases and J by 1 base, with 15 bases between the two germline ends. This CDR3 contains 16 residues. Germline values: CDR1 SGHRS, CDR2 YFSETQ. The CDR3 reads CASSFGGGKKNTEAFF. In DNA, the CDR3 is TGCGCCAGCAGCTTTGGCGGGGGCAAGAAGAACACTGAAGCTTTCTTT.

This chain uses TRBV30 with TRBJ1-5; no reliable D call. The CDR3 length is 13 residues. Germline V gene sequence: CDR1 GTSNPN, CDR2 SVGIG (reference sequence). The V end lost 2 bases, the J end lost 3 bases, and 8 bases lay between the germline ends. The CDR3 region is CAWSLSPNQPQHF. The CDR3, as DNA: TGTGCCTGGAGTTTGTCTCCCAATCAGCCCCAGCATTTT.

CDR3 sequence: CASSFLNYEQYF. In DNA, the CDR3 is TGTGCCAGCAGCTTCCTGAACTACGAGCAGTACTTC. V usage is TRBV7-3 and J usage is TRBJ2-7; no clear D gene. Trimming pared 3 bases from V and 3 bases from J, leaving 6 bases between. This CDR3 has 12 amino acids. Germline lookup yields CDR1 SGHTA and CDR2 FQGTGA.

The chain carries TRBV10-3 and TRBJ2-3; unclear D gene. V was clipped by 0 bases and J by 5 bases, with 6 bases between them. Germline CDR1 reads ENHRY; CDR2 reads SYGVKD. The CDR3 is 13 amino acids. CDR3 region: CAISESGKDTQYF. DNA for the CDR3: TGTGCCATCAGTGAGTCGGGGAAAGATACGCAGTATTTT.

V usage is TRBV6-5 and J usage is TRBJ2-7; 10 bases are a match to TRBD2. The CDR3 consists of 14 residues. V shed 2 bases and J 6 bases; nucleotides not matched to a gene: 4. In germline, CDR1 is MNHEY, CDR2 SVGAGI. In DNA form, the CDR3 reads TGTGCCAGCAGTTACACGTCTAGCGGGAGCGAGCAGTACTTC. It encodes CASSYTSSGSEQYF.

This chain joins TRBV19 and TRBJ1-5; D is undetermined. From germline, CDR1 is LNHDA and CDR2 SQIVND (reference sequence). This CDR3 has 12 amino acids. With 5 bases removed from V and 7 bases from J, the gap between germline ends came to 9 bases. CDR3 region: CASSPPRQPQHF. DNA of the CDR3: TGTGCCAGTAGTCCCCCACGGCAGCCCCAGCATTTT.

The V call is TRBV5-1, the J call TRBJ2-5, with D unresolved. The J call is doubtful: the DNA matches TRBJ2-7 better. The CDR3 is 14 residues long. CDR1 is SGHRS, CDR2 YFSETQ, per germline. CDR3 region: CASSSAVVSDEQYF. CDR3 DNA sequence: TGCGCCAGCAGCTCGGCCGTGGTTTCCGACGAGCAGTACTTC.

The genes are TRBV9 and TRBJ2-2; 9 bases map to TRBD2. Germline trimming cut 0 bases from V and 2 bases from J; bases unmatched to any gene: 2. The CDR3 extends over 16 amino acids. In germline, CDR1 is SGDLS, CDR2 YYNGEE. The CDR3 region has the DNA TGTGCCAGCAGCGTAGTACTAGCGGGTAACACCGGGGAGCTGTTTTTT. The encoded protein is CASSVVLAGNTGELFF.

This CDR3 reads CASSQQLPAQETQYF. CDR3 DNA sequence: TGTGCCAGCTCACAACAGTTACCAGCCCAAGAGACCCAGTACTTC. The genes are TRBV18 and TRBJ2-5, with D unclear. The V end was cut by 4 bases, the J end by 1 base, with 13 bases between. CDR1 KGHSH and CDR2 LQKENI come from the germline V gene. The CDR3 length is 15 residues.

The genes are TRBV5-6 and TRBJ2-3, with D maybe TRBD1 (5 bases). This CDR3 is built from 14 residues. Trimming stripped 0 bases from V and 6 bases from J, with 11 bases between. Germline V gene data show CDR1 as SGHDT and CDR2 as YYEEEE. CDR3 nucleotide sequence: TGTGCCAGCAGCTTGGGCAGGGTGTGGGATACGCAGTATTTT. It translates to CASSLGRVWDTQYF. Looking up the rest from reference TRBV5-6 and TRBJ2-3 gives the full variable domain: DAGVTQSPTHLIKTRGQQVTLRCSPKSGHDTVSWYQQALGQGPQFIFQYYEEEERQRGNFPDRFSGHQFPNYSSELNVNALLLGDSALYLCASSLGRVWDTQYFGPGTRLTVL.

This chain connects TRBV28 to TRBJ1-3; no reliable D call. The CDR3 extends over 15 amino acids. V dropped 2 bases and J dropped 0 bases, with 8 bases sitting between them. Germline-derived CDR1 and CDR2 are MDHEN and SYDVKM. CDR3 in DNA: TGTGCCAGCAGTTTACCCGACGGCTCTGGAAACACCATATATTTT. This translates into CASSLPDGSGNTIYF.

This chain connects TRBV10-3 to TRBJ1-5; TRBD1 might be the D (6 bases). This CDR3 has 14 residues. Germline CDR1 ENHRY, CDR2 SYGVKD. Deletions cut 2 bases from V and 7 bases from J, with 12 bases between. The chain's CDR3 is CAISEPGAEQPQHF. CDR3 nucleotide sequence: TGTGCCATCAGTGAGCCAGGGGCTGAGCAGCCCCAGCATTTT.

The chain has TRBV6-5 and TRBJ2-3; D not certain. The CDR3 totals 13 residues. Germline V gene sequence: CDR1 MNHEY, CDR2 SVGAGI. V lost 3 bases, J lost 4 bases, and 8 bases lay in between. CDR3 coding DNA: TGTGCCAGCAGTTATGCTGCCGCAGATACGCAGTATTTT. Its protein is CASSYAAADTQYF.

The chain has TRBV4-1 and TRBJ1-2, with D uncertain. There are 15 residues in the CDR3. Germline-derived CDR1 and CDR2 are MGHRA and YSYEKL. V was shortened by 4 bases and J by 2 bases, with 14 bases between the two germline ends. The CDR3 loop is CASSPPRGPNYGYTF. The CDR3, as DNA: TGCGCCAGCAGCCCCCCCCGAGGACCCAACTATGGCTACACCTTC.

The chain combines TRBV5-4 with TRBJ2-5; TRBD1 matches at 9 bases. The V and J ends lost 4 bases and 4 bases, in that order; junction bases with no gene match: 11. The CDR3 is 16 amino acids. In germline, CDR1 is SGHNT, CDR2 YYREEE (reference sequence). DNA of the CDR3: TGTGCCAGCAGCCCACAACAGGGGGCGCTGGGAGAGACCCAGTACTTC. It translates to CASSPQQGALGETQYF.

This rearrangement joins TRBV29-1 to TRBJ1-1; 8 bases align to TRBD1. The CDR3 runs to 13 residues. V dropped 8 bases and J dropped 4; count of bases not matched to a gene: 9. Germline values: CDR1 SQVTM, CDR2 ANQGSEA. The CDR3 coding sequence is TGCAGCCCAACGACAGGGGTTGGCACTGAAGCTTTCTTT. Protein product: CSPTTGVGTEAFF.

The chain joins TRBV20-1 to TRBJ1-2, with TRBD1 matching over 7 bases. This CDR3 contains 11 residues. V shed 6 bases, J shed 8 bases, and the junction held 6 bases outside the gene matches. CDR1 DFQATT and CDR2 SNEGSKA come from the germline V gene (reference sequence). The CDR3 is CSAPTGDGYTF. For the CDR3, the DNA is TGCAGTGCCCCAACAGGGGACGGCTACACCTTC.

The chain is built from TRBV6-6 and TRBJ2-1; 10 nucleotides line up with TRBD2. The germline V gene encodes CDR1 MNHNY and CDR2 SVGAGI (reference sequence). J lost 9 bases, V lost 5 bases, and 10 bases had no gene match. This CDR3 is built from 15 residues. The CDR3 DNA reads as TGTGCCAGCAGTAGGGGGAGCGGGAGGGCCAGTGAGCAGTTCTTC. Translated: CASSRGSGRASEQFF.